Listed below are T cell receptor beta chains from one sample, sequenced in a study of cytomegalovirus exposure and HLA in healthy donors. TCRdb's copy holds only in-frame clones and misses some; the assay was immunoSEQ multiplex PCR. The sample yields around 120,000 clones, roughly 9% seen once. Sequenced material: PBMCs. These TCRs come from a man aged 25 to 40 in good health and CMV-seronegative. Each CDR3 is given with its conserved first and last residue. D genes are given only for firm matches. A row's size may be missing; if present it is once, few, many or a size class.

clone_size	v_call	j_call	d_call	cdr3_aa	cdr3_nt
few	TRBV11-3	TRBJ2-3	TRBD2	CASSTLAGVKPDTQYF	TGTGCCAGCAGCACTCTAGCGGGAGTCAAGCCAGATACGCAGTATTTT
-	TRBV5-4	TRBJ2-4	TRBD1	CASSLGQGENIQYF	TGTGCCAGCAGCCTGGGACAGGGGGAAAACATTCAGTACTTC
few	TRBV29-1	TRBJ2-5	-	CSVEISATQYF	TGCAGCGTTGAAATAAGCGCGACCCAGTACTTC
-	TRBV19	TRBJ1-2	-	CASSLTGSNYGYTF	TGTGCCAGTAGTTTGACAGGCTCTAACTATGGCTACACCTTC
-	TRBV2	TRBJ2-6	-	CASDISGANVLTF	TGTGCCAGTGACATCTCTGGGGCCAACGTCCTGACTTTC
few	TRBV5-1	TRBJ2-7	-	CASSPGGQDSYEQYF	TGCGCCAGCAGCCCGGGGGGACAGGACTCCTACGAGCAGTACTTC
-	TRBV14	TRBJ2-7	-	CASSPSRYEQYF	TGTGCCAGCAGCCCCAGTCGTTACGAGCAGTACTTC
-	TRBV5-4	TRBJ2-5	-	CASSSPGGPGETQYF	TGTGCCAGCAGCTCCCCCGGGGGGCCGGGAGAGACCCAGTACTTC
-	TRBV30	TRBJ2-6	-	CAWSSPGRTGANVLTF	TGTGCCTGGAGTTCCCCGGGGAGGACTGGGGCCAACGTCCTGACTTTC
few	TRBV9	TRBJ1-1	-	CASSVGPGRNTEAFF	TGTGCCAGCAGCGTAGGTCCGGGGAGGAACACTGAAGCTTTCTTT
-	TRBV10-1	TRBJ2-1	TRBD2	CASSESGSGSGEQFF	TGCGCCAGCAGTGAGTCCGGTAGCGGGAGTGGTGAGCAGTTCTTC
few	TRBV19	TRBJ1-5	-	CASRTDSNQPQHF	TGTGCCAGTAGAACAGATAGCAATCAGCCCCAGCATTTT
few	TRBV27	TRBJ1-5	TRBD1	CASSLGPGQNQPQHF	TGTGCCAGCAGTTTGGGACCGGGACAGAATCAGCCCCAGCATTTT
-	TRBV12-5	TRBJ2-1	TRBD2	CASGLVRSGSGQFF	TGTGCTAGTGGTTTGGTAAGAAGCGGGAGTGGGCAGTTCTTC
few	TRBV28	TRBJ1-1	-	CASSHMRGTEAFF	TGTGCCAGCAGCCATATGCGGGGCACTGAAGCTTTCTTT
few	TRBV9	TRBJ2-6	-	CASSAGLVYGANVLTF	TGTGCCAGCAGCGCAGGATTGGTGTATGGGGCCAACGTCCTGACTTTC
few	TRBV2	TRBJ2-6	-	CASRSSILQGSGANVLTF	TGTGCCAGCAGGTCTTCAATTTTACAGGGCTCTGGGGCCAACGTCCTGACTTTC
-	TRBV19	TRBJ2-7	TRBD1	CASSDRDYEQYF	TGTGCCAGTTCGGACAGGGACTACGAGCAGTACTTC
few	TRBV4-1	TRBJ2-7	TRBD1	CASSRLGQDYEQYF	TGCGCCAGCAGCCGGCTGGGACAGGACTACGAGCAGTACTTC
few	TRBV5-4	TRBJ2-3	-	CASSLRLTDTQYF	TGTGCCAGCAGCCTCAGACTCACAGATACGCAGTATTTT
-	TRBV18	TRBJ1-5	TRBD1	CASSPSQGASQPQHF	TGTGCCAGCTCACCTTCTCAGGGGGCAAGCCAGCCCCAGCATTTT
few	TRBV6-5	TRBJ2-7	TRBD2	CASSSGGPRPYEQYF	TGTGCCAGCTCGAGCGGGGGCCCTCGACCCTACGAGCAGTACTTC
few	TRBV25-1	TRBJ2-5	TRBD1	CASSGSTGSETQYF	TGTGCCAGCAGTGGCTCGACAGGGTCAGAGACCCAGTACTTC
few	TRBV5-1	TRBJ2-5	TRBD2	CASNLGASGQETQYF	TGCGCCAGCAACCTAGGAGCTAGCGGCCAAGAGACCCAGTACTTC
-	TRBV18	TRBJ2-2	TRBD2	CASSPPTSGTTGELFF	TGTGCCAGCTCACCACCAACCAGCGGGACCACCGGGGAGCTGTTTTTT
-	TRBV19	TRBJ1-5	TRBD1	CASKAGGHYSNQPQHF	TGTGCCAGTAAGGCAGGGGGACATTATAGCAATCAGCCCCAGCATTTT
few	TRBV28	TRBJ1-4	TRBD1	CASYKRDSQEKLFF	TGTGCCAGCTACAAAAGGGACAGTCAAGAAAAACTGTTTTTT
-	TRBV30	TRBJ1-5	-	CACSGVGEPQHF	TGTGCCTGCTCAGGGGTAGGGGAGCCCCAGCATTTT
-	TRBV7-8	TRBJ2-1	TRBD2	CASSSRTSRNQNEQFF	TGTGCCAGCAGCTCCAGGACTAGCCGGAACCAAAATGAGCAGTTCTTC
-	TRBV7-9	TRBJ1-6	-	CASSQGLGSPLHF	TGTGCCAGCAGCCAGGGGTTGGGCTCACCCCTCCACTTT
few	TRBV27	TRBJ1-2	TRBD1	CASRRPGGGGYTF	TGTGCCAGCAGGAGGCCAGGGGGCGGTGGCTACACCTTC
few	TRBV30	TRBJ2-2	TRBD1	CAWSQGTAGNTGELFF	TGTGCCTGGAGTCAAGGGACAGCAGGGAACACCGGGGAGCTGTTTTTT
few	TRBV13	TRBJ2-7	TRBD2	CASSTTGTSGYEQYF	TGTGCCAGCAGCACTACTGGGACTAGCGGATACGAGCAGTACTTC
few	TRBV2	TRBJ2-5	TRBD1	CASGAGTGGRKTQYF	TGTGCCAGCGGGGCGGGGACAGGGGGCAGGAAGACCCAGTACTTC
-	TRBV29-1	TRBJ2-3	-	CSVVGLTTDTQYF	TGCAGCGTGGTCGGTCTAACCACAGATACGCAGTATTTT
-	TRBV6-5	TRBJ1-6	-	CASSTGPLPLHF	TGTGCCAGCAGTACCGGTCCGTTACCCCTCCACTTT
few	TRBV7-2	TRBJ1-2	-	CASSFAQGNSGYTF	TGTGCCAGCAGCTTCGCTCAGGGGAATAGTGGCTACACCTTC
-	TRBV10-3	TRBJ1-2	TRBD1	CAISARGTGEAGYTF	TGTGCCATCAGTGCAAGGGGGACAGGGGAAGCTGGCTACACCTTC
-	TRBV4-1	TRBJ2-7	TRBD2	CASSQVGGRSNEQYF	TGCGCCAGCAGCCAAGTCGGCGGGAGGTCGAACGAGCAGTACTTC
few	TRBV27	TRBJ2-4	-	CAKAALAKNIQYF	TGTGCCAAAGCCGCGTTAGCCAAAAACATTCAGTACTTC
-	TRBV30	TRBJ1-1	-	CAWSSGGLGEAFF	TGTGCCTGGAGCAGTGGGGGCCTGGGTGAAGCTTTCTTT
-	TRBV6-1	TRBJ1-6	-	CASSRLTGNNSPLHF	TGTGCCAGCAGTAGACTAACAGGGAATAATTCACCCCTCCACTTT
-	TRBV15	TRBJ1-3	TRBD1	CATSRERDRRAGNTIYF	TGTGCCACCAGCAGAGAAAGGGACAGGAGGGCTGGAAACACCATATATTTT
few	TRBV23-1	TRBJ1-5	-	CASSYRAPDSNQPQHF	TGCGCCAGCTCATACAGGGCTCCGGATAGCAATCAGCCCCAGCATTTT
few	TRBV30	TRBJ2-1	TRBD2	CAWSVVRREGEQFF	TGTGCCTGGAGTGTAGTCCGGCGGGAGGGTGAGCAGTTCTTC
-	TRBV19	TRBJ1-2	-	CASSMYEEYGYTF	TGTGCCAGTAGTATGTACGAGGAATATGGCTACACCTTC
few	TRBV11-3	TRBJ2-7	-	CASSLDPSETYEQYF	TGTGCCAGCAGCTTAGATCCTTCGGAGACCTACGAGCAGTACTTC
-	TRBV5-6	TRBJ1-5	TRBD1	CASSPSGQGNQPQHF	TGTGCCAGCAGCCCGTCCGGACAGGGCAATCAGCCCCAGCATTTT
-	TRBV18	TRBJ2-5	TRBD1	CASSPSTGVQETQYF	TGTGCCAGCTCACCATCGACAGGGGTACAAGAGACCCAGTACTTC
few	TRBV7-9	TRBJ2-7	-	CASSLDYEGAYEQYF	TGTGCCAGCAGCTTAGATTACGAGGGGGCCTACGAGCAGTACTTC
few	TRBV5-6	TRBJ2-5	-	CASSLFAGRETQYF	TGTGCCAGCAGCTTGTTCGCGGGACGAGAGACCCAGTACTTC
-	TRBV25-1	TRBJ2-1	-	CASTRSGVTYNEQFF	TGTGCCAGCACTCGATCGGGGGTTACCTACAATGAGCAGTTCTTC
-	TRBV5-1	TRBJ2-5	-	CASRSGRGGETQYF	TGCGCCAGCAGGTCGGGACGAGGGGGTGAGACCCAGTACTTC
few	TRBV5-1	TRBJ2-3	TRBD2	CASIAGGVRADTQYF	TGCGCCAGCATTGCGGGGGGCGTTAGGGCAGATACGCAGTATTTT
-	TRBV18	TRBJ2-3	TRBD1	CASSPPGTADTQYF	TGTGCCAGCTCACCACCCGGGACAGCGGATACGCAGTATTTT
-	TRBV5-1	TRBJ1-2	TRBD1	CASSLARGRDGYTF	TGCGCCAGCAGCTTGGCCAGGGGGCGCGATGGCTACACCTTC
few	TRBV6-1	TRBJ1-2	-	CASRGAEGLTYGYTF	TGTGCCAGCAGGGGCGCGGAGGGTCTTACCTATGGCTACACCTTC